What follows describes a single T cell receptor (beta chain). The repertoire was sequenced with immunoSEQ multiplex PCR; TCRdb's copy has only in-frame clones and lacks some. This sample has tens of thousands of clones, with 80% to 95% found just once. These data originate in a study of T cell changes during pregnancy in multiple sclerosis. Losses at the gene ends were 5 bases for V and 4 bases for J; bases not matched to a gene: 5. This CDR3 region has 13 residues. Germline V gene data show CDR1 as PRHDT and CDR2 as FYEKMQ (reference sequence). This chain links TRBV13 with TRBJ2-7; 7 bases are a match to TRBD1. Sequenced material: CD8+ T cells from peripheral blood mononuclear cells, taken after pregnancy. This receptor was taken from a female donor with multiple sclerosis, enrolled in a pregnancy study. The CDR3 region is CASSQGQVYEQYF. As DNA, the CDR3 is TGTGCCAGCAGCCAAGGACAGGTTTACGAGCAGTACTTC.